This T cell receptor (beta chain) comes out of a study of T cell repertoires in cytomegalovirus infection. One entry per CDR3 protein, called by TCRdb with MiXCR from the reads. This table holds around 530,000 distinct CDR3 sequences, 16% found once. Germline CDR1 reads MNHNS; CDR2 reads SASEGT. J was trimmed by 4 bases and V by 6 bases; bases with no gene match: 0. This CDR3 has 13 amino acids. This clonotype was detected a few times. A much larger clone differs from this one at a single base, so this may be a read error. The CDR3 does not close with the conserved phenylalanine or tryptophan, likely indicating a read error.

The sequence was collected from a human donor in good health (CMV status not recorded). Some clones in this sample may be carry-over from other donors' samples. The chain couples TRBV6-1 to TRBJ2-5, with TRBD2 matching over 12 bases. Sequenced sample: CD8+ T cells from PBMCs. CDR3 sequence reads: CASRLAGGETQYL. Written as DNA, the CDR3 is TGTGCCAGCAGACTAGCGGGGGGAGAGACCCAGTACTTA.